This T cell receptor (beta chain) originates from a study of CD8+CD57+ T cells in acquired aplastic anemia. Study background: Yields of DNA that came from sorted CD4+ and CD8+ cells averaged about 3.3 ug.

For sequencing, patients were chosen who had shown expansion of CD8+CD57+ cells by flow cytometry. Severe acquired aplastic anemia was the diagnosis recorded for all patients. The CDR3 is 16 residues long. Per germline, CDR1 SGHDT and CDR2 YYEEEE. V gave up 2 bases and J gave up 2 bases, with 17 bases separating them. Genomic DNA templated the TCR beta VDJ and CDR3 profiling. TCRdb called the reads again in MiXCR, with one record for every CDR3 protein. The table includes some 180,000 distinct CDR3 sequences, less than 50% detected once. This TCR was recovered from a human donor with aplastic anemia. Sequencing was carried out using sorted CD4+, CD8+, or CD8+CD57+ T cells (not recorded which) from PBMCs. V is TRBV5-6 and J is TRBJ2-7, with D maybe TRBD1 (5 bases). This chain's CDR3 is CASSFDTGYYTYEQYF. In nucleotides, the CDR3 is TGTGCCAGCAGCTTCGACACAGGTTACTATACCTACGAGCAGTACTTC.